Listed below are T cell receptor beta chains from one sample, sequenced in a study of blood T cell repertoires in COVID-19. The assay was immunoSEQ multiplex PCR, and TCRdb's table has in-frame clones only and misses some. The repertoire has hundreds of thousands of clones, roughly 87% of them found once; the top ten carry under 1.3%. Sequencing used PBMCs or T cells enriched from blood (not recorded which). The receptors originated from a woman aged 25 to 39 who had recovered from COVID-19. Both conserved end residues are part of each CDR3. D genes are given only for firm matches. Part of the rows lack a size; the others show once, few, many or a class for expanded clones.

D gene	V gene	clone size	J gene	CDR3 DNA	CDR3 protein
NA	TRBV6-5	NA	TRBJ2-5	TGTGCCAGCAGTTATCGGGGGGCTGAGGAGACCCAGTACTTC	CASSYRGAEETQYF
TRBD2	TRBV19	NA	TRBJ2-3	TGTGCCAGTAGTCCCCCGGGACTAGCGAGTGGAGATACGCAGTATTTT	CASSPPGLASGDTQYF
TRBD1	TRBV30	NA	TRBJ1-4	TGTGCCTGGAGTCGGGGACAGGGGAACGAAAAACTGTTTTTT	CAWSRGQGNEKLFF
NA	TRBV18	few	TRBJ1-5	TGTGCCAGCTCACCAATTTCAGCGGGTTTGGAGCCCCAGCATTTT	CASSPISAGLEPQHF
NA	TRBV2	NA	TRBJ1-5	TGTGCCAGCAGTGACAGGGTCTCCAATCAGCCCCAGCATTTT	CASSDRVSNQPQHF
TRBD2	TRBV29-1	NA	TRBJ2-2	TGCAGCGTTGAGAGACTAGCCGTCAACACCGGGGAGCTGTTTTTT	CSVERLAVNTGELFF
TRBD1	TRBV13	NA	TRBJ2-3	TGTGCCAGCAGCTACGGGACAGGGGTAACAGATACGCAGTATTTT	CASSYGTGVTDTQYF
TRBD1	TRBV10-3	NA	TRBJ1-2	TGTGCCACGCACCGGGACAGAGATGGCTACACCTTC	CATHRDRDGYTF
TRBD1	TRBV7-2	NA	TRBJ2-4	TGTGCCAGCAGCTCCACTAGGGGGCCTAACATTCAGTACTTC	CASSSTRGPNIQYF
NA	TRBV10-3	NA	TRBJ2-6	TGTGCCATCGCAGGGGTGGGGGCCAACGTCCTGACTTTC	CAIAGVGANVLTF
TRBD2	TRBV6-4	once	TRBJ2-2	TGTGCCAGCAGTGCCCTAGCGGGGGGGCACACCGGGGAGCTGTTTTTT	CASSALAGGHTGELFF
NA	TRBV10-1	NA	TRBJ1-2	TGCGCCAGCAGTGAAGGAGGGAATGGCTACACCTTC	CASSEGGNGYTF
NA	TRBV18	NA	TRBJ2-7	TGTGCCAGCTCACCACCGGGGGGGGCCACCTACGAGCAGTACTTC	CASSPPGGATYEQYF
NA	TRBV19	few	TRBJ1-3	TGTGCCAGTAGGGCCGGGAGGAGCTCTGGAAACACCATATATTTT	CASRAGRSSGNTIYF
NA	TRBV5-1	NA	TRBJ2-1	TGCGCCAGCAGCTTGGCGGCGGGCGGCTCCTACAATGAGCAGTTCTTC	CASSLAAGGSYNEQFF
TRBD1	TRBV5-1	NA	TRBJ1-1	TGCGCCAGCAGCTTGGCCTTTGGACAGGGTGGTGAAGCTTTCTTT	CASSLAFGQGGEAFF
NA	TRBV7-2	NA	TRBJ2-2	TGTGCCAGCAACCCCATCAGGTCCCCCACCGGGGAGCTGTTTTTT	CASNPIRSPTGELFF
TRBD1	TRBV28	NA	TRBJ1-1	TGTGCCAGCAGTTCCGGACAGGGGGCCTGGGCAGTGGGCGAAGCTTTCTTT	CASSSGQGAWAVGEAFF
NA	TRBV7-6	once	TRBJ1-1	TGTGCCAGCAGGGGATTGGGACACCAAAACACTGAAGCTTTCTTT	CASRGLGHQNTEAFF
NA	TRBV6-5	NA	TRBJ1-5	TGTGCCAGCAACAAACAGGGAGGCAATCAGCCCCAGCATTTT	CASNKQGGNQPQHF
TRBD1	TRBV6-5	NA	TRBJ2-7	TGTGCCAGCAGCGGTGGACAGGGCCCCTACGAGCAGTACTTC	CASSGGQGPYEQYF
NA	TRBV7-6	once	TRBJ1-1	TGTGCCAGCAGCACGACAGTGAACACTGAAGCTTTCTTT	CASSTTVNTEAFF
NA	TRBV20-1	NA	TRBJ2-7	TGCAGTGCCCTACTCCAAGACGAGCAGTACTTC	CSALLQDEQYF
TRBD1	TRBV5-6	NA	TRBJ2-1	TGTGCCAGCAGCTGGGACAGGGGCTATGAGCAGTTCTTC	CASSWDRGYEQFF
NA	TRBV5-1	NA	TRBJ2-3	TGCGCCAGCAGCTTGGCACAGACAACAGATACGCAGTATTTT	CASSLAQTTDTQYF
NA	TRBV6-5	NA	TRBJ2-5	TGTGCCAGCAGTTACTCGTCTGTGAGACAAGAGACCCAGTACTTC	CASSYSSVRQETQYF
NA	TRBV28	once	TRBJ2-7	TGTGCCAGCAGCTTTTCGGGGTACGAGCAGTACTTC	CASSFSGYEQYF
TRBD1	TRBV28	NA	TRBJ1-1	TGTGCCAGCAGGAGACAGGGAACGGGGGTAGGTACTGAAGCTTTCTTT	CASRRQGTGVGTEAFF
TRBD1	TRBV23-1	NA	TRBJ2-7	TGCGCCAGCAGTCAACGAAGAGGACAGGGAAATATTACCTATTACGAGCAGTACTTC	CASSQRRGQGNITYYEQYF
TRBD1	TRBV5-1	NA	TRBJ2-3	TGCGCCAGCAGCTTGGAGGGACAGGGGTTTTCTCGGCTATTCCCCAACTTCACGGAGCAGTATTTT	CASSLEGQGFSRLFPNFTEQYF
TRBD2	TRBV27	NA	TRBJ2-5	TGTGCCAGCAGTCTATCGGCGGTAGCGGGGGCCCAAGAGACCCAGTACTTC	CASSLSAVAGAQETQYF